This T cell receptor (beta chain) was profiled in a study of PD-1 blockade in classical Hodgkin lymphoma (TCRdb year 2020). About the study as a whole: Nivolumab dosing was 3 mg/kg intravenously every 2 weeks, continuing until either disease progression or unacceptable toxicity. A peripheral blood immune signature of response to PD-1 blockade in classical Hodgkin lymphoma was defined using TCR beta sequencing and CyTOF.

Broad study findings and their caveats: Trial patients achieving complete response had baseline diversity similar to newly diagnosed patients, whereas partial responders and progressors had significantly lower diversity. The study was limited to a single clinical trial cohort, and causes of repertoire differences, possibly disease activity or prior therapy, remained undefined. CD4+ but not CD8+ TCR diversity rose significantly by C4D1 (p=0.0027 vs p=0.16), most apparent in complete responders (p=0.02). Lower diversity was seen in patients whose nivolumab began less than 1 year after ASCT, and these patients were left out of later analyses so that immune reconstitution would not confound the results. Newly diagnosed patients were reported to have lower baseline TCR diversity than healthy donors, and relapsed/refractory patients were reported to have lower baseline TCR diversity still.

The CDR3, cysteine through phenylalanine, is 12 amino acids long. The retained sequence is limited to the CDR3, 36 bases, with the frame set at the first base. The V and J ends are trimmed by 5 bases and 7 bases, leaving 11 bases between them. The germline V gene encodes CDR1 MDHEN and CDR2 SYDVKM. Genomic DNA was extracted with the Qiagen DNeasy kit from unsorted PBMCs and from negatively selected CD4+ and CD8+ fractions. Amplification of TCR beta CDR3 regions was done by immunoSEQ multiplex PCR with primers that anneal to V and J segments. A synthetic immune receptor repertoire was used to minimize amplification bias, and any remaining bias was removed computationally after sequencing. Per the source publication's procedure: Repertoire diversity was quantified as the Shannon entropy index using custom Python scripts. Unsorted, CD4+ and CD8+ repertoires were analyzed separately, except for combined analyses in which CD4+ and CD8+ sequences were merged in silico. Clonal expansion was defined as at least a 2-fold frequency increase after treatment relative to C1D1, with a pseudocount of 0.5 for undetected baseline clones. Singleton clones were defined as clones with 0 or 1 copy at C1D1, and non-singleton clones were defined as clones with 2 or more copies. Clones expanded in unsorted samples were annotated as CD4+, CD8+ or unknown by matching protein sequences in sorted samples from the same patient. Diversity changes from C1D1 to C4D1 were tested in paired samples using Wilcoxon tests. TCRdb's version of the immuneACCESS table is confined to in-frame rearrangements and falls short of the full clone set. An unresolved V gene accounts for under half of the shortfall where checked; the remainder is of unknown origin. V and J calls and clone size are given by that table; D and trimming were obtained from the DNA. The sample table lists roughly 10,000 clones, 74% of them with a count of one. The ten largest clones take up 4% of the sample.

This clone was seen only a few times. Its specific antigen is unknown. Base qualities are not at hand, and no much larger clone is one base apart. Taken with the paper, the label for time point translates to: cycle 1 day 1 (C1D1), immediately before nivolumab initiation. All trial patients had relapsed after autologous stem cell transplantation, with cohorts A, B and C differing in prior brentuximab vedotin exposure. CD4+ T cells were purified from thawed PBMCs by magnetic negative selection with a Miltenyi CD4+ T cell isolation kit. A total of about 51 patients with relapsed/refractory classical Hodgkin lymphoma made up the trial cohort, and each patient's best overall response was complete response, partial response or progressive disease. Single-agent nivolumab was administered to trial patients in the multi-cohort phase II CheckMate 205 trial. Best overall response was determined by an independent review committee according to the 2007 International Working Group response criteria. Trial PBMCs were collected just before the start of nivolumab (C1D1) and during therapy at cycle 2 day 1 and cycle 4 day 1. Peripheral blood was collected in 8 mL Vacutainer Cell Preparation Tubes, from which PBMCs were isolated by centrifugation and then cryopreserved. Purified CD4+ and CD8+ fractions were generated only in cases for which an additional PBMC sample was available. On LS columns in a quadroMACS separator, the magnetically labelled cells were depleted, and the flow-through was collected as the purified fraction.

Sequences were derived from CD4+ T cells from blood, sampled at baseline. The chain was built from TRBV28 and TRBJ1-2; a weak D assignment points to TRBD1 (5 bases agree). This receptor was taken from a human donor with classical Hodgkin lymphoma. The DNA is TGTGCCAGCAGTCTACAGGTCTCTGGCTACACCTTC. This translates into CASSLQVSGYTF.